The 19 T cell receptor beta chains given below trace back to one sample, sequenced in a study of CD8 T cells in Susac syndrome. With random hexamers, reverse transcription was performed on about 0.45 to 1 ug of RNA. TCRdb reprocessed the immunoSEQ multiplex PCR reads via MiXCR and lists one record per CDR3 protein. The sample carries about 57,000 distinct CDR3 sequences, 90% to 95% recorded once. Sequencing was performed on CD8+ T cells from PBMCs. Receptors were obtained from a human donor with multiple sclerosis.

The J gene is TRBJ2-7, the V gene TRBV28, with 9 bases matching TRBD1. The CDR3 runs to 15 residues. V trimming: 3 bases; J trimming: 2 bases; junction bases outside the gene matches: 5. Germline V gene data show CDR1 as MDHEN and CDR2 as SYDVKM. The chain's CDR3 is CASSFPGTGTYEQYF. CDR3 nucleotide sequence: TGTGCCAGCAGTTTTCCAGGGACAGGGACCTACGAGCAGTACTTC.

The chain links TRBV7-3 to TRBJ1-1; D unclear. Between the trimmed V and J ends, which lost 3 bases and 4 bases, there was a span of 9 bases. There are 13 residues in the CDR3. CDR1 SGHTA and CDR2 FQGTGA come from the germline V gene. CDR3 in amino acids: CASSLLLGTEAFF. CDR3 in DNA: TGTGCCAGCAGCTTGCTCCTTGGCACTGAAGCTTTCTTT.

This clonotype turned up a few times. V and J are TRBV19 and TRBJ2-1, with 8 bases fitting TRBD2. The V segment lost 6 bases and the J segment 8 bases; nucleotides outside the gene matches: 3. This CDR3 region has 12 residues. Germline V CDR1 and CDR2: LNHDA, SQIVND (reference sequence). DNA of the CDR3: TGTGCCAGTAGCCCGGGAGGGGATGAGCAGTTCTTC. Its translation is CASSPGGDEQFF.

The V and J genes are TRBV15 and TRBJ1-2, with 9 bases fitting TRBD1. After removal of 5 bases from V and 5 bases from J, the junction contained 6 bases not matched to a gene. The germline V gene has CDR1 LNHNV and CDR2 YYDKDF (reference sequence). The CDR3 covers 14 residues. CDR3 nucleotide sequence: TGTGCCACCAGCGGCCAGACAGGGGGGTATGGCTACACCTTC. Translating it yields CATSGQTGGYGYTF.

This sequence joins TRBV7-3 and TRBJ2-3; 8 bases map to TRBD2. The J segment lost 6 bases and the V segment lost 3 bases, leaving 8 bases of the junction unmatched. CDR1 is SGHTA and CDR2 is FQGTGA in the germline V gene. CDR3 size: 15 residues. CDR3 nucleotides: TGTGCCAGCAGCTTTATCGGGGGGGCCGGTGATACGCAGTATTTT. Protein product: CASSFIGGAGDTQYF.

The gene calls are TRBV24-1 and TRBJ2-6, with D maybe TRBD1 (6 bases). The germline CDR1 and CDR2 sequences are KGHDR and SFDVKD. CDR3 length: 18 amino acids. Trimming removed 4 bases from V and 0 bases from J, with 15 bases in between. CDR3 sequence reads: CATSDRTVPFSGANVLTF. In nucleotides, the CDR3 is TGTGCCACCAGTGACCGGACAGTCCCCTTCTCTGGGGCCAACGTCCTGACTTTC.

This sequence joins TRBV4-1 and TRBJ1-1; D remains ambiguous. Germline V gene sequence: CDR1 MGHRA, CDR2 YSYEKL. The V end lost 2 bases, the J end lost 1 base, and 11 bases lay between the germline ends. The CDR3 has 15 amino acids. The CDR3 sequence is CASSQIHISNTEAFF. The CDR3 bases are TGCGCCAGCAGCCAAATTCACATATCGAACACTGAAGCTTTCTTT.

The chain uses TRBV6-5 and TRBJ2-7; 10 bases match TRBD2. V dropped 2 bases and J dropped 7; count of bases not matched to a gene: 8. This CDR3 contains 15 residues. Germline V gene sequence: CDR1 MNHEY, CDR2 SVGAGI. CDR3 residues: CASSYRGLANEEQYF. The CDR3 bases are TGTGCCAGCAGTTACCGGGGACTAGCGAACGAAGAGCAGTACTTC.

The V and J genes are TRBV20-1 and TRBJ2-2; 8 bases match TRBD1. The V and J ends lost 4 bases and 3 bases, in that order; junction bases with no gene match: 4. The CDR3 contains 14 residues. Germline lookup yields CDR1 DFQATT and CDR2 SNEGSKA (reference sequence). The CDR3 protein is CSAKTGEDTGELFF. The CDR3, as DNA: TGCAGTGCTAAGACAGGGGAGGACACCGGGGAGCTGTTTTTT.

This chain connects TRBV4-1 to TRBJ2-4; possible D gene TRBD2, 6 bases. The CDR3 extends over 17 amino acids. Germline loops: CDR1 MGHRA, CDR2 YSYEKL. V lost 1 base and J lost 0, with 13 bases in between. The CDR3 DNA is TGCGCCAGCAGCCAAGTATTCGGGAGCGAAGCCAAAAACATTCAGTACTTC. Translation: CASSQVFGSEAKNIQYF.

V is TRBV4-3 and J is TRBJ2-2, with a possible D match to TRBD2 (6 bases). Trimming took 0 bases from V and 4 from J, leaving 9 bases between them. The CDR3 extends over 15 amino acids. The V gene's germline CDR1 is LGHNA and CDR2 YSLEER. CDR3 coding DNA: TGCGCCAGCAGCCAAGATAGGCGGGGCACCGGGGAGCTGTTTTTT. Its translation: CASSQDRRGTGELFF.

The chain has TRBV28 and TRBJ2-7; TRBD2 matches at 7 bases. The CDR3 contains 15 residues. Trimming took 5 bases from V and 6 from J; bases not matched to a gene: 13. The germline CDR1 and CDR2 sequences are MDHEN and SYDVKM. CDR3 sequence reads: CASSVASGDPSEQYF. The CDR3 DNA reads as TGTGCCAGCAGTGTAGCAAGCGGGGACCCATCCGAGCAGTACTTC.

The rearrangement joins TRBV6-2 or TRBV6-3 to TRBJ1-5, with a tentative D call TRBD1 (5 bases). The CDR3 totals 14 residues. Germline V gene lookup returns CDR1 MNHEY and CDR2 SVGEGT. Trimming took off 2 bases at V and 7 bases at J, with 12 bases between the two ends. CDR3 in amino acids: CASSYTEEGQPQHF. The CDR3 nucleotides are TGTGCCAGCAGTTACACAGAGGAGGGGCAGCCCCAGCATTTT.

CDR3 sequence: CASSSREGGDIQYF. The CDR3 DNA reads TGCGCCAGCAGCAGCCGAGAGGGGGGAGACATTCAGTACTTC. The rearrangement joins TRBV5-1 to TRBJ2-4, with D perhaps assigned TRBD1 or TRBD2 (6 bases each). This CDR3 region has 14 residues. Trimming took off 4 bases at V and 8 bases at J, with 16 bases between the two ends. The germline V gene has CDR1 SGHRS and CDR2 YFSETQ. Full variable domain (missing parts from reference TRBV5-1 and TRBJ2-4): KAGVTQTPRYLIKTRGQQVTLSCSPISGHRSVSWYQQTPGQGLQFLFEYFSETQRNKGNFPGRFSGRQFSNSRSEMNVSTLELGDSALYLCASSSREGGDIQYFGAGTRLSVL.

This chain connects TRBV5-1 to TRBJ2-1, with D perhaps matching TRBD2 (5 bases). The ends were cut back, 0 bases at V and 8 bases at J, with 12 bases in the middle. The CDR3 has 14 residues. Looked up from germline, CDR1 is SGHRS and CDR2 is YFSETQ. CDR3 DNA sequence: TGCGCCAGCAGCTTGGCCCCCGGGAACTATGAGCAGTTCTTC. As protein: CASSLAPGNYEQFF.

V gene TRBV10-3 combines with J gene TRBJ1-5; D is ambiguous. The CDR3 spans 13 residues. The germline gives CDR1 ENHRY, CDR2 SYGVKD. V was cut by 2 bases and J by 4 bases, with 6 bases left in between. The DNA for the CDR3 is TGTGCCATCAGTGAGGCGGAGAATCAGCCCCAGCATTTT. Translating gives CAISEAENQPQHF.

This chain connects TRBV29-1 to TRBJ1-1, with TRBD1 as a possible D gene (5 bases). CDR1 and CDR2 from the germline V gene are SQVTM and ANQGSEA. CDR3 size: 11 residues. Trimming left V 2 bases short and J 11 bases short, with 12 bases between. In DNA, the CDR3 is TGCAGCGTTGAATTAGGGGTAGGTGCTTTCTTT. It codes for CSVELGVGAFF.

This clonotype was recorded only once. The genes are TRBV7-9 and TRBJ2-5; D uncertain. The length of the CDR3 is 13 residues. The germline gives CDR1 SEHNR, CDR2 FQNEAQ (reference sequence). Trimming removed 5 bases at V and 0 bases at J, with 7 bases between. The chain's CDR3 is CASSLDYQETQYF. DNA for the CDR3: TGTGCCAGCAGCCTCGACTACCAAGAGACCCAGTACTTC.

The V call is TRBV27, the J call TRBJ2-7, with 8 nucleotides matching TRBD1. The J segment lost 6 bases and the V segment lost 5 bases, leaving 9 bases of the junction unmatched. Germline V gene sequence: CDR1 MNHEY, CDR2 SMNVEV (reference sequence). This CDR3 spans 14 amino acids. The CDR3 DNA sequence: TGTGCCAGCAGTCCCTTCAGGGGGCGAACCGAGCAGTACTTC. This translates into CASSPFRGRTEQYF.